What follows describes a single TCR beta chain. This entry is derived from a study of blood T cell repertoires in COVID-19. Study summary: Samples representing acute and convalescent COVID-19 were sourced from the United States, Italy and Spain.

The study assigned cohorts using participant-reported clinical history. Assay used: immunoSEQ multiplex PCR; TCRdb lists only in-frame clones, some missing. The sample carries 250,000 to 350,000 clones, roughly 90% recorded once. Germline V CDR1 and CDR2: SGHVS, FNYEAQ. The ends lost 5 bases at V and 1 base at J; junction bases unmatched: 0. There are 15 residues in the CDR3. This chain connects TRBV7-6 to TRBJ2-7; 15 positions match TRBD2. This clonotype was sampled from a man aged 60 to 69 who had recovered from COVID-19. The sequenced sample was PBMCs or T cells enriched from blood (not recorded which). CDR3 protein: CASSGTSGRSYEQYF. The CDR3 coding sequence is TGTGCCAGCAGCGGGACTAGCGGGAGGTCCTACGAGCAGTACTTC.